This TCR beta chain was captured by sequencing in a study of neurological immune-mediated disorders. Findings of the study overall: Whereas HTLV-1-associated myelopathy showed the most TCR clonal expansion, multiple sclerosis showed the least, with levels below those of healthy controls.

MiXCR, applied by TCRdb to the 5' RACE reads, yields one record per CDR3 protein. Among about 120,000 distinct CDR3 sequences, about 3.2% were seen once, and the ten largest hold about 1.2%. Germline assignment: CDR1 SGHVS and CDR2 FQNEAQ. V lost 1 base, J lost 5 bases, and 9 bases lay in between. The CDR3 contains 14 residues. This clonotype has ten or more counts. Its antigen remains unidentified. The sequence derives from a young woman with multiple sclerosis. This sequence joins TRBV7-8 and TRBJ2-1; D remains ambiguous. Sequencing was performed on PBMCs. The CDR3: CASSLGPADNEQFF. The DNA for the CDR3 is TGTGCCAGCAGCTTAGGGCCGGCTGACAATGAGCAGTTCTTC.